This entry features one TCR beta chain sequence. TCR beta VDJ and CDR3 profiles were obtained from a genomic DNA template. TCRdb ran MiXCR on the reads and lists one entry per CDR3 protein. The data show around 200,000 distinct CDR3 sequences, less than 60% seen once. This specimen belongs to a study of CD8+CD57+ T cells in acquired aplastic anemia. Study overall: The mean DNA yield obtained from sorted CD4+ and CD8+ cells came to approximately 3 ug.

Sequenced patients had shown CD8+CD57+ cell expansion by flow cytometry. The cohort consisted entirely of patients having severe acquired aplastic anemia. None of the patients had been given any therapy when their blood was sampled. This CDR3 has 15 residues. V shed 3 bases and J shed 2 bases, with 17 bases lying between them. Germline V gene data show CDR1 as DFQATT and CDR2 as SNEGSKA (reference sequence). The specimen sequenced was sorted CD4+, CD8+, or CD8+CD57+ T cells (not recorded which) from PBMCs. This TCR was sampled from a human donor with aplastic anemia. The chain couples TRBV20-1 to TRBJ2-7; perhaps TRBD2 as D (5 bases). DNA for the CDR3: TGCAGTGCTAGGACACCGCAGAGCGGTCCCTACGAGCAGTACTTC. Its protein product is CSARTPQSGPYEQYF.